The clone carrying this T cell receptor (beta chain) showed up many times. All patients picked for sequencing had shown, by flow cytometry, an expansion of CD8+CD57+ cells. Patients, without exception, had severe acquired aplastic anemia. The blood sampling took place in patients who had so far received no therapy. The data derive from a study of CD8+CD57+ T cells in acquired aplastic anemia. Profiling that covered TCR beta VDJ and CDR3 relied on genomic DNA as its template. TCRdb independently ran MiXCR on the reads; one entry per CDR3 protein. The data contain hundreds of thousands of distinct CDR3 sequences, around 32% of them singletons. This CDR3 is 10 amino acids long. The germline V gene has CDR1 MGHDK and CDR2 SYGVNS. V was cut by 0 bases and J by 14 bases, with 7 bases left in between.

What was sequenced was sorted CD4+, CD8+, or CD8+CD57+ T cells (not recorded which) from PBMCs. This chain joins TRBV25-1 and TRBJ1-1, with D hard to call. The sequence was collected from a human donor with aplastic anemia. The CDR3 sequence: CASSEYGWFF. DNA for the CDR3: TGTGCCAGCAGTGAATATGGGTGGTTCTTT. Together with reference TRBV25-1 and TRBJ1-1, the CDR3 gives the full variable domain: EADIYQTPRYLVIGTGKKITLECSQTMGHDKMYWYQQDPGMELHLIHYSYGVNSTEKGDLSSESTVSRIRTEHFPLTLESARPSHTSQYLCASSEYGWFFGQGTRLTVV.